The rows below give T cell receptor beta chains drawn from one sample of a study of T cell changes during pregnancy in multiple sclerosis. The table came from immunoSEQ multiplex PCR; TCRdb's copy has only in-frame clones and leaves some out. In the table there are roughly 15,000 clones, approximately 81% of which are singletons. Sequenced material: CD8+ T cells from peripheral blood mononuclear cells, taken in the third trimester of pregnancy. The receptors shown here come from a female donor in good health, enrolled as a control in a pregnancy study. Both conserved end residues are part of each CDR3. Each record gives: J gene, V gene, D gene, clone size, CDR3 DNA, CDR3 protein. D genes are given only for firm matches. A clone size is listed for some rows: how often the clone was seen (once, few, many), or a class if it is expanded.

J: TRBJ1-3
V: TRBV6-1
D: -
size: -
DNA: TGTGCCAGCACAGAAGGGGTTGGAACTGGAAACACCATATATTTT
CDR3: CASTEGVGTGNTIYF

J: TRBJ2-1
V: TRBV5-6
D: -
size: -
DNA: TGTGCCAGCAGTTTTCAACCCTCGGGGGAGCAGTTCTTC
CDR3: CASSFQPSGEQFF

J: TRBJ1-1
V: TRBV5-6
D: -
size: -
DNA: TGTGCCAGCAGCTTGTGGGGAGATAAGCGGACTGAAGCTTTCTTT
CDR3: CASSLWGDKRTEAFF

J: TRBJ2-3
V: TRBV14
D: TRBD2
size: -
DNA: TGTGCCAGCAGCCTCGGGAGGGCCCGTTCTGGAGCTTTAGGCACAGATACGCAGTATTTT
CDR3: CASSLGRARSGALGTDTQYF

J: TRBJ2-3
V: TRBV4-3
D: -
size: -
DNA: TGCGCCAGCAGCCAAGTCAAGGGAGATGGAGATACGCAGTATTTT
CDR3: CASSQVKGDGDTQYF

J: TRBJ2-1
V: TRBV27
D: TRBD2
size: -
DNA: TGTGCCAGCGCCGGAACTAGCGAGAGGAATGAGCAGTTCTTC
CDR3: CASAGTSERNEQFF

J: TRBJ2-5
V: TRBV7-9
D: TRBD1
size: -
DNA: TGTGCCAGCAGCAGCCCGACAGGGGCGGAGACCCAGTACTTC
CDR3: CASSSPTGAETQYF

J: TRBJ1-1
V: TRBV27
D: -
size: -
DNA: TGTGCCAGCACCCCTCGGGTGGGGAACACTGAAGCTTTCTTT
CDR3: CASTPRVGNTEAFF

J: TRBJ1-1
V: TRBV14
D: -
size: -
DNA: TGTGCCAGCAGCCAAAGGGGCCTGACAGGTCTCACTGAAGCTTTCTTT
CDR3: CASSQRGLTGLTEAFF

J: TRBJ2-1
V: TRBV9
D: TRBD1
size: -
DNA: TGTGCCAGCAGCGTAGGACAGGGCGGTTCCAATGAGCAGTTCTTC
CDR3: CASSVGQGGSNEQFF

J: TRBJ2-1
V: TRBV5-6
D: TRBD1
size: -
DNA: TGTGCCAGCAGCCCGTCCGGGACAGGGAGGAATAATGAGCAGTTCTTC
CDR3: CASSPSGTGRNNEQFF

J: TRBJ2-7
V: TRBV29-1
D: TRBD2
size: once
DNA: TGCAGCGTTGAAGATGTGGGCCGTCGGGGGGACGCCTACGAGCAGTACTTC
CDR3: CSVEDVGRRGDAYEQYF

J: TRBJ2-5
V: TRBV7-8
D: -
size: -
DNA: TGTGCCAGCAGCTTAGAAGGGTTAGGGAGAGAGACCCAGTACTTC
CDR3: CASSLEGLGRETQYF

J: TRBJ1-2
V: TRBV4-3
D: -
size: once
DNA: TGCGCCAGCAGCCAAGATTTCCCTGCTAACTATGGCTACACCTTC
CDR3: CASSQDFPANYGYTF

J: TRBJ1-2
V: TRBV5-1
D: -
size: -
DNA: TGCGCCAGCAGCTTGGCCTCGGCAGGGGTCGACTATGGCTACACCTTC
CDR3: CASSLASAGVDYGYTF

J: TRBJ1-1
V: TRBV30
D: -
size: -
DNA: TGTGCCGGAGGAATGGACAGCCACACTGAAGCTTTCTTT
CDR3: CAGGMDSHTEAFF

J: TRBJ2-1
V: TRBV7-8
D: TRBD1
size: -
DNA: TGTGCCAGCAGCACAAAGAGGGACAGGGAGGTGAATGAGCAGTTCTTC
CDR3: CASSTKRDREVNEQFF

J: TRBJ2-3
V: TRBV6-6
D: TRBD2
size: -
DNA: TGTGCCAGCCTAGCGGGGGCGTACACAGATACGCAGTATTTT
CDR3: CASLAGAYTDTQYF

J: TRBJ1-2
V: TRBV6-5
D: TRBD1
size: -
DNA: TGTGCCAGCAGTGGACAGGGGTCTTCTAACTATGGCTACACCTTC
CDR3: CASSGQGSSNYGYTF

J: TRBJ1-1
V: TRBV30
D: TRBD1
size: -
DNA: TGTGCCTGGAGAGACCGACAGGGAGAGAACACTGAAGCTTTCTTT
CDR3: CAWRDRQGENTEAFF

J: TRBJ1-1
V: TRBV28
D: TRBD1
size: few
DNA: TGTGCCAGCAGCCAAGACAGGGAGGCCACTGAAGCTTTCTTT
CDR3: CASSQDREATEAFF

J: TRBJ1-1
V: TRBV23-1
D: -
size: -
DNA: TGCGCCAGCAGTCAATTTAAGCGGGGGGGTGAAGCTTTCTTT
CDR3: CASSQFKRGGEAFF

J: TRBJ1-3
V: TRBV9
D: -
size: -
DNA: TGTGCCAGCAGCGCTAACGGAAACACCATATATTTT
CDR3: CASSANGNTIYF

J: TRBJ2-2
V: TRBV12-2
D: -
size: -
DNA: TGTGCAAGTCGCCCCGGACTAGCGGAGGGAGGCGGGGAGCTGTTTTTT
CDR3: CASRPGLAEGGGELFF

J: TRBJ1-1
V: TRBV5-5
D: -
size: once
DNA: TGTGCCAGCAGCTTGTCTGACACAGCACCTGAAGCTTTCTTT
CDR3: CASSLSDTAPEAFF

J: TRBJ1-4
V: TRBV12-5
D: TRBD1
size: -
DNA: TGTGCTAGTGGTTTGACGGGACAGGGGGTAGAAAAACTGTTTTTT
CDR3: CASGLTGQGVEKLFF

J: TRBJ2-7
V: TRBV9
D: TRBD1
size: -
DNA: TGTGCCAGCAGCTCCGGGACAGGGACCTACGAGCAGTACTTC
CDR3: CASSSGTGTYEQYF

J: TRBJ2-1
V: TRBV7-2
D: TRBD2
size: -
DNA: TGTGCCAGCAGCTTAGTATTTGGCGGGGGGGCGAACAATGAGCAGTTCTTC
CDR3: CASSLVFGGGANNEQFF

J: TRBJ1-1
V: TRBV19
D: -
size: -
DNA: TGTGCCAGTAGTATGACCCTCGAGGGCACTGAAGCTTTCTTT
CDR3: CASSMTLEGTEAFF

J: TRBJ2-5
V: TRBV7-9
D: -
size: -
DNA: TGTGCCAGCAGCCAGCAACGGGGGAGAGGAGAGACCCAGTACTTC
CDR3: CASSQQRGRGETQYF

J: TRBJ2-7
V: TRBV27
D: TRBD2
size: -
DNA: TGTGCCAGCAGTGGTGTGGGAGCGGGAGGGCTTTATACCTACGAGCAGTACTTC
CDR3: CASSGVGAGGLYTYEQYF

J: TRBJ2-2
V: TRBV19
D: -
size: -
DNA: TGTGCCAGTAGCCACAGGGCCGGGGAGCTGTTTTTT
CDR3: CASSHRAGELFF

J: TRBJ1-1
V: TRBV11-2
D: -
size: -
DNA: TGTGCCAGCAGCTTATCAAGAGGGTACACTGAAGCTTTCTTT
CDR3: CASSLSRGYTEAFF

J: TRBJ2-1
V: TRBV5-8
D: TRBD2
size: -
DNA: TGTGCCAGCAGCTTGGAGGGCGGGAGCCCCCCCACTTACAATGAGCAGTTCTTC
CDR3: CASSLEGGSPPTYNEQFF

J: TRBJ2-3
V: TRBV6-6
D: TRBD2
size: few
DNA: TGTGCCATATCTAGCGGGACTGCAGATACGCAGTATTTT
CDR3: CAISSGTADTQYF

J: TRBJ1-3
V: TRBV18
D: -
size: -
DNA: TGTGCCAGCTCACCAGGGCTCGGAAACACCATATATTTT
CDR3: CASSPGLGNTIYF

J: TRBJ1-2
V: TRBV5-4
D: -
size: -
DNA: TGTGCCAGCAGCTCGGACACCCTTCTGGACTATGGCTACACCTTC
CDR3: CASSSDTLLDYGYTF

J: TRBJ2-7
V: TRBV9
D: -
size: -
DNA: TGTGCCAGCAGCGTAGGTGGGGACACCTACGAGCAGTACTTC
CDR3: CASSVGGDTYEQYF

J: TRBJ1-1
V: TRBV10-3
D: -
size: -
DNA: TGTGCCATCAGCTCTACCGTACTGACAGGACAAAGAGGGACTGAAGCTTTCTTT
CDR3: CAISSTVLTGQRGTEAFF

J: TRBJ2-5
V: TRBV7-9
D: -
size: -
DNA: TGTGCCAGCAGCTCTGGAGGGGCAGGGGAGACCCAGTACTTC
CDR3: CASSSGGAGETQYF